Listed below are T cell receptor beta chains from one sample, sequenced in a study of cytomegalovirus exposure and HLA in healthy donors. The repertoire was sequenced with immunoSEQ multiplex PCR; TCRdb's copy has only in-frame clones and lacks some. The table lists about 160,000 clones, roughly 80% of them singletons. The sample was PBMCs. These receptors all stem from a boy younger than 10 in good health and CMV-seronegative. Both conserved end residues are part of each CDR3. D genes are given only for firm matches. Some rows mark clone size as missing; the rest say once, few, many or name a class of expanded clone.

TRBV6-5	.	TRBJ2-1	TRBD2	TGTGCCAGCAGGAGGGCGGGGGACAATGAGCAGTTCTTC	CASRRAGDNEQFF
TRBV27	.	TRBJ2-1	.	TGTGCCAGCAGTTTATCGACGGGGTACAATGAGCAGTTCTTC	CASSLSTGYNEQFF
TRBV6-1	few	TRBJ1-5	.	TGTGCCAGCAGCTCGACAAATGGTCAGCCCCAGCATTTT	CASSSTNGQPQHF
TRBV28	.	TRBJ2-7	.	TGTGCCAGCATCGGCAGGGCCTACGAGCAGTACTTC	CASIGRAYEQYF
TRBV18	.	TRBJ1-2	TRBD1	TGTGCCAGCTCACCGGGACAGTCGGTCCATGGCTACACCTTC	CASSPGQSVHGYTF
TRBV6-5	once	TRBJ2-1	.	TGTGCCAGCAGTTACTCGATTGTCGGTCGAGGGAATGAGCAGTTCTTC	CASSYSIVGRGNEQFF
TRBV7-9	.	TRBJ2-7	TRBD2	TGTGCCAGCAGCTTAAGCGCTAGCGGGAGTTACGAGCAGTACTTC	CASSLSASGSYEQYF
TRBV10-3	.	TRBJ1-5	TRBD1	TGTGCCATCAGTGAGGGAAGACAGGGAAGCAATCAGCCCCAGCATTTT	CAISEGRQGSNQPQHF
TRBV7-2	.	TRBJ2-3	TRBD2	TGTGCCAGCAGGATATCAATAGCGGGAGATAGGGCGGATACGCAGTATTTT	CASRISIAGDRADTQYF
TRBV28	.	TRBJ2-7	TRBD2	TGTGCCAGCAGTTTACCCCGGGGGGGAGACTACGAGCAGTACTTC	CASSLPRGGDYEQYF
TRBV7-9	.	TRBJ2-7	TRBD1	TGTGCCAGCAGCTTCGGGACAGTTCAAGACGAGCAGTACTTC	CASSFGTVQDEQYF
TRBV12-5	few	TRBJ2-7	TRBD2	TGTGCTAGTGGTACAACCGGACTAGTCTACGAGCAGTACTTC	CASGTTGLVYEQYF
TRBV7-9	.	TRBJ2-1	TRBD2	TGTGCCAGCAGCGCACGGGACTACCGCTACAATGAGCAGTTCTTC	CASSARDYRYNEQFF
TRBV29-1	.	TRBJ2-6	.	TGCAGCGTTGAAGATTGGACAGATGGGGCAAACGTCCTGACTTTC	CSVEDWTDGANVLTF
TRBV2	.	TRBJ2-7	TRBD2	TGTGCCAGCAGCGGACTAGCGGGCTTAAATGGCGAGCAGTACTTC	CASSGLAGLNGEQYF
TRBV7-9	once	TRBJ2-5	.	TGTGCCAGCAGCTCTAACAGGGCTGAGCAGTACTTC	CASSSNRAEQYF
TRBV7-7	.	TRBJ2-1	.	TGTGCTAGCAGCTCTAGGTCAGGAGGCGCCGATAAGATCTTC	CASSSRSGGADKIF
TRBV19	.	TRBJ2-2	.	TGTGCCAGTAGTACGCAGGGTCCGGGGGAGCTGTTTTTT	CASSTQGPGELFF
TRBV5-1	.	TRBJ2-7	TRBD1	TGCGCCAGCAGCTTACAGGGGGCTGATGAGCAGTACTTC	CASSLQGADEQYF
TRBV5-1	.	TRBJ2-2	.	TGCGCCAGCAGCTTGAGGGGTAACACCGGGGAGCTGTTTTTT	CASSLRGNTGELFF
TRBV29-1	.	TRBJ2-5	TRBD1	TGCAGCGTTGCGAGGGGGACAGGGGCGTTGCAGACCCAGTACTTC	CSVARGTGALQTQYF
TRBV5-1	.	TRBJ2-5	TRBD1	TGCGCCAGCAGCTTGGGACAGGGGATTAGGGAGCAGTACTTC	CASSLGQGIREQYF
TRBV21-1	.	TRBJ2-7	.	TGTGCCAGCAGCCAGGGGGGACGGGATACCTACGAGCAGTACTTC	CASSQGGRDTYEQYF
TRBV6-1	.	TRBJ2-1	TRBD2	TGTGCCAGCAGTGAACGGGCTAGCGGGAGAGTTTACAATGAGCAGTTCTTC	CASSERASGRVYNEQFF
TRBV2	.	TRBJ2-7	.	TGTGCCAGCAGTGGACATCTTCTCTACGAGCAGTACTTC	CASSGHLLYEQYF
TRBV5-1	.	TRBJ2-7	TRBD2	TGCGCCAGCAGCTTGGAGTGGGAGGGCGAGCAGTACTTC	CASSLEWEGEQYF
TRBV19	.	TRBJ2-1	.	TGTGCCAGTAGTATCAGGGTTAAACTAGCAGTGTACAATGAGCAGTTCTTC	CASSIRVKLAVYNEQFF
TRBV5-4	.	TRBJ2-7	.	TGTGCCAGCAGCCCGGCGGGCGTTTACGAGCAGTACTTC	CASSPAGVYEQYF
TRBV6-5	.	TRBJ1-2	TRBD1	TGTGCCAGCACTAAGGACAGGGTTAGGTCTGGCTACACCTTC	CASTKDRVRSGYTF
TRBV19	once	TRBJ1-2	.	TGTGCCAGTAGTACCGGACAGCAATATGGCTACACCTTC	CASSTGQQYGYTF
TRBV6-1	.	TRBJ1-4	TRBD1	TGTGCCAGCAGTGAAGTGAACCGGGACAGGGTATCTGAAAAACTGTTTTTT	CASSEVNRDRVSEKLFF
TRBV18	.	TRBJ2-1	TRBD1	TGTGCCAGCTCACCAGACAGGGGGACCTACAATGAGCAGTTCTTC	CASSPDRGTYNEQFF
TRBV5-6	.	TRBJ1-5	.	TGTGCCAGCAGCTTGGTTGATGGGGGCCAGCCCCAGCATTTT	CASSLVDGGQPQHF
TRBV19	.	TRBJ2-7	.	TGTGCCAGTAGTATAGGGCACAGCTCCTACGAGCAGTACTTC	CASSIGHSSYEQYF
TRBV4-1	.	TRBJ2-7	.	TGCGCCAGCAGCCAGACCGGGAGCTCCTACGAGCAGTACTTC	CASSQTGSSYEQYF
TRBV5-1	.	TRBJ2-3	.	TGCGCCAGCAGCTTGGAAGGGAGGCAGGGAGATACGCAGTATTTT	CASSLEGRQGDTQYF
TRBV2	.	TRBJ1-6	TRBD1	TGTGCCAGCAGCGGACAGGGGGGGTCACCCCTCCACTTT	CASSGQGGSPLHF
TRBV7-9	.	TRBJ1-4	.	TGTGCCAGCAGCTTAGCGCAGTGGGGCTCCAAAAATGAAAAACTGTTTTTT	CASSLAQWGSKNEKLFF
TRBV29-1	.	TRBJ1-2	.	TGCAGCGTTGACCCCTGGGCAGGGTCCCACTATGGCTACACCTTC	CSVDPWAGSHYGYTF
TRBV19	.	TRBJ2-7	.	TGTGCCAGTACCCCCGGCAAGGGAGGTTACGAGCAGTACTTC	CASTPGKGGYEQYF
TRBV5-1	.	TRBJ2-3	TRBD1	TGCGCCAGCAGCTTGGCTACAGGGGAAAGCACAGATACGCAGTATTTT	CASSLATGESTDTQYF
TRBV25-1	.	TRBJ2-1	.	TGTGCCAGCAGTGCGGGAGAAGTCGACAATGAGCAGTTCTTC	CASSAGEVDNEQFF
TRBV11-2	.	TRBJ1-5	.	TGTGCCAGCAGCTCATGGGCCCCGGATCAGCCCCAGCATTTT	CASSSWAPDQPQHF
TRBV6-1	.	TRBJ2-1	TRBD2	TGTGCCAGCAGTGAAGGAGCGGGAGGCGGTAATGAGCAGTTCTTC	CASSEGAGGGNEQFF
TRBV6-1	.	TRBJ2-1	TRBD2	TGTGCCAGCATGCGACTAGCGGGAAACAATGAGCAGTTCTTC	CASMRLAGNNEQFF
TRBV14	.	TRBJ1-5	TRBD1	TGTGCCAGCAGCCATGTAGTTGAGCACAGGGGGAATCAGCCCCAGCATTTT	CASSHVVEHRGNQPQHF
TRBV6-6	once	TRBJ2-1	.	TGTGCCAGCAGACCAGGCGAAGCAAAAACCTACAATGAGCAGTTCTTC	CASRPGEAKTYNEQFF
TRBV27	.	TRBJ1-1	.	TGTGCCAGCAGTTTATCCCAGGGAACGACTGAAGCTTTCTTT	CASSLSQGTTEAFF
TRBV9	.	TRBJ2-3	TRBD2	TGTGCCAGCAGCGCCTTAGCGGGAGGCGCAGATACGCAGTATTTT	CASSALAGGADTQYF